The source of this TCR beta chain is a study of PD-1 blockade in classical Hodgkin lymphoma. The patients all showed relapse after autologous stem cell transplantation, while their brentuximab vedotin exposure varied. CDR3 length: 14 residues. Germline loops: CDR1 GTSNPN, CDR2 SVGIG (reference sequence). Losses at the gene ends were 0 bases for V and 6 bases for J; bases not matched to a gene: 8. Repertoires were generated with immunoSEQ multiplex PCR, while TCRdb's copy carries only in-frame clones and drops some. The sample has some 46,000 clones; around 80% are singletons. Details on this clone: Its antigen is still unknown.

Study-wide results and limits: A significant rise in TCR diversity was seen by C4D1 for CD4+ cells but not for CD8+ cells. What caused the repertoire differences, perhaps disease activity or prior therapy, remains undefined. Newly diagnosed patients and complete responders had comparable diversity at baseline. It was reported that newly diagnosed patients had less baseline TCR diversity than healthy donors.

Sequenced here: peripheral blood mononuclear cells (PBMCs), sampled before the second cycle of nivolumab. The sequence derives from a human donor with classical Hodgkin lymphoma. The chain uses TRBV30 and TRBJ2-7, with 7 bases lining up with TRBD1. CDR3: CAWSVKDRVGEQYF. CDR3 coding DNA: TGTGCCTGGAGTGTTAAAGACAGGGTGGGCGAGCAGTACTTC.